Listed below are T cell receptor beta chains from one sample, sequenced in a study of T cells in Graves' hyperthyroidism and ophthalmopathy. TCRdb passed the multiplex PCR reads through MiXCR, listing each CDR3 protein once. The table records roughly 380,000 distinct CDR3 sequences, roughly 15% of them present only once. Sequenced input: blood. The source of these receptors is a woman aged 18-30 years with Graves' hyperthyroidism. Each CDR3 is given without its conserved first and last residue. The order of the fields is J gene, V gene, CDR3 protein.

j_gene: TRBJ1-2; v_gene: TRBV6-5; CDR3aa: ASSYSYLESGYT
j_gene: TRBJ1-6; v_gene: TRBV27; CDR3aa: ASSSGYRADSPLH
j_gene: TRBJ1-1; v_gene: TRBV19; CDR3aa: ASSGRDRGNTEAF
j_gene: TRBJ2-1; v_gene: TRBV7-9; CDR3aa: ASSSSGRNYNEQF
j_gene: TRBJ2-7; v_gene: TRBV29-1; CDR3aa: SVVGLGSSYEQY
j_gene: TRBJ1-1; v_gene: TRBV29-1; CDR3aa: SVGIADRKAF
j_gene: TRBJ2-2; v_gene: TRBV6-2/TRBV6-3; CDR3aa: ASKKREAGELF
j_gene: TRBJ1-2; v_gene: TRBV19; CDR3aa: ASSISDGNGYT
j_gene: TRBJ2-7; v_gene: TRBV2; CDR3aa: ASSKNRIAGGPEQY
j_gene: TRBJ1-4; v_gene: TRBV12-3/TRBV12-4; CDR3aa: ASSLDTREEKLF
j_gene: TRBJ2-7; v_gene: TRBV24-1; CDR3aa: ATSDPSTGTYEQY
j_gene: TRBJ2-5; v_gene: TRBV7-9; CDR3aa: ASSLSLAETQY
j_gene: TRBJ1-6; v_gene: TRBV28; CDR3aa: ASSYPGQGSYNSPLH
j_gene: TRBJ1-2; v_gene: TRBV20-1; CDR3aa: SARGGQGLGGYT
j_gene: TRBJ2-3; v_gene: TRBV20-1; CDR3aa: SARDVANPIDTQY
j_gene: TRBJ1-1; v_gene: TRBV20-1; CDR3aa: SATLTGRSVAF
j_gene: TRBJ2-7; v_gene: TRBV27; CDR3aa: ASSLAPGQGHEQY
j_gene: TRBJ1-2; v_gene: TRBV2; CDR3aa: ASRIYSGGANGYT
j_gene: TRBJ1-3; v_gene: TRBV20-1; CDR3aa: SAREEGAGNTIY
j_gene: TRBJ1-1; v_gene: TRBV20-1; CDR3aa: SAPGRVGNTEAF
j_gene: TRBJ2-7; v_gene: TRBV27; CDR3aa: ASSLKVNSYEQY
j_gene: TRBJ2-7; v_gene: TRBV5-4; CDR3aa: ASSLRTSGRVYEQY
j_gene: TRBJ2-7; v_gene: TRBV12-3/TRBV12-4; CDR3aa: ASTSGTGFEQY
j_gene: TRBJ1-5; v_gene: TRBV27; CDR3aa: ASSTSPGSGQPQH
j_gene: TRBJ2-7; v_gene: TRBV11-2; CDR3aa: ASSQDRTSVGYEQY
j_gene: TRBJ2-1; v_gene: TRBV28; CDR3aa: ASRPGTGGYNEQF
j_gene: TRBJ2-1; v_gene: TRBV9; CDR3aa: ASSGGTNNEQF
j_gene: TRBJ2-2; v_gene: TRBV20-1; CDR3aa: SARDLAGDTGELF
j_gene: TRBJ2-3; v_gene: TRBV4-2; CDR3aa: ASSQEHSGSPDTQY
j_gene: TRBJ1-1; v_gene: TRBV19; CDR3aa: ASSIVPGLGTEAF
j_gene: TRBJ2-1; v_gene: TRBV7-3; CDR3aa: ASSSGLAESEQF
j_gene: TRBJ2-7; v_gene: TRBV7-6; CDR3aa: ASSESLVAGRFPYEQY
j_gene: TRBJ2-7; v_gene: TRBV7-8; CDR3aa: AWSVGGLTSYEQY
j_gene: TRBJ1-1; v_gene: TRBV12-3/TRBV12-4; CDR3aa: ASSLRTRNTEAF
j_gene: TRBJ2-7; v_gene: TRBV4-1; CDR3aa: ASSQESGGRSYEQY
j_gene: TRBJ1-6; v_gene: TRBV7-2; CDR3aa: ASSFSGANSPLH
j_gene: TRBJ1-2; v_gene: TRBV6-1; CDR3aa: ASSISRFEESYGYT
j_gene: TRBJ1-2; v_gene: TRBV5-1; CDR3aa: ASSLEGYNYGYT
j_gene: TRBJ1-2; v_gene: TRBV27; CDR3aa: ASREEANYGYT
j_gene: TRBJ2-1; v_gene: TRBV2; CDR3aa: GGGRSSYNEQF
j_gene: TRBJ1-1; v_gene: TRBV6-6; CDR3aa: ASSYEGGHMNTEAF
j_gene: TRBJ1-5; v_gene: TRBV6-1; CDR3aa: ASRVAPGGQPQH
j_gene: TRBJ1-5; v_gene: TRBV6-1; CDR3aa: ASRADYNQPQH
j_gene: TRBJ1-3; v_gene: TRBV28; CDR3aa: ASSSNFWTGNTIY
j_gene: TRBJ1-2; v_gene: TRBV20-1; CDR3aa: SARDRGRRYGYT
j_gene: TRBJ2-7; v_gene: TRBV5-1; CDR3aa: ASSFGQGTYEQY
j_gene: TRBJ1-5; v_gene: TRBV6-1; CDR3aa: ASKDSNQPQH
j_gene: TRBJ2-1; v_gene: TRBV10-2; CDR3aa: ASSPGERRPGNEQF
j_gene: TRBJ1-1; v_gene: TRBV11-2; CDR3aa: ASSPSLGTEAF
j_gene: TRBJ1-5; v_gene: TRBV28; CDR3aa: ASRGTGGAGQPQH
j_gene: TRBJ1-2; v_gene: TRBV6-1; CDR3aa: ASSEGQGVTYGYT